This T cell receptor beta chain originates from a study of blood T cell repertoires in COVID-19. The overall study: There were acute and convalescent COVID-19 samples, and they came from the United States, Italy and Spain.

Per the germline V gene, CDR1 is MNHNS and CDR2 is SASEGT. The V and J ends lost 4 bases and 0 bases, in that order; junction bases with no gene match: 11. This CDR3 is 17 amino acids long. Measured with immunoSEQ multiplex PCR; TCRdb has only the in-frame clones, and not every one. The sample yields 200,000 to 300,000 clones, 84% seen once. Input material: peripheral blood. This sequence originates from a human donor in a cohort sampled during active COVID-19. V is TRBV6-1 and J is TRBJ1-1, with 7 nucleotides matching TRBD1. The CDR3 reads CASSGRGPGGLNTEAFF. As DNA, the CDR3 is TGTGCCAGCAGTGGGAGGGGGCCCGGGGGACTGAACACTGAAGCTTTCTTT.